Below, 2 T cell receptor beta chains from the same sample are listed, as sequenced in a study of shared clonotypes between healthy human individuals. CD8 cells classed as naive were CD45RO-negative and positively selected for CCR7, excluding terminally differentiated effector memory CD45RA+ cells. Assay: immunoSEQ multiplex PCR; the TCRdb copy retains only in-frame clones and omits some. The table shows around 2.1 million clones, with about 93% occurring only once. Sequencing input: naive CD8+ T cells from PBMCs. The receptor set was obtained from a man younger than 35 in good health. Some clones in this sample may be carry-over from other donors' samples.

The CDR3 region has the DNA TGTGCCAGCAGCGTAGGAAGGGGGTCTGACACTGAAGCTTTCTTT. It encodes CASSVGRGSDTEAFF. V usage is TRBV9 and J usage is TRBJ1-1; weak D call: TRBD1 (6 bases). The germline V gene has CDR1 SGDLS and CDR2 YYNGEE. V was pared by 0 bases and J by 3 bases, with 12 bases between. CDR3 length: 15 amino acids.

This clone appeared a single time. The chain employs TRBV11-2 and TRBJ2-3; maybe TRBD2 (5 bases). The V gene lost 4 bases and the J gene lost 2 bases, with 13 bases spanning the gap. Germline V gives CDR1 SGHAT, CDR2 FQNNGV. CDR3 length: 15 amino acids. The CDR3 is CASSWPGRNTDTQYF. CDR3 nucleotides: TGTGCCAGCAGCTGGCCGGGAAGAAACACAGATACGCAGTATTTT.